This T cell receptor beta chain derives from a study of identical twins. Study conclusions and caveats: Cord blood beta clonotypes present at high abundance carried fewer insertions; no such pattern appeared in memory repertoires.

One entry per CDR3 protein, called by TCRdb with MiXCR from the 5' RACE reads. Among around 550,000 distinct CDR3 sequences listed, 15% were seen once. This clonotype was seen a handful of times. Its specificity is unknown. The CDR3 contains 17 residues. With V trimmed by 6 bases and J by 3 bases, 13 bases remained unmatched. In germline, CDR1 is MNHNS, CDR2 SASEGT. These records were also assigned to another study, of yellow fever vaccine responses in identical twins.

The chain joins TRBV6-1 to TRBJ1-5; 8 bases agree with TRBD1. This TCR was recovered from a woman younger than 35 in good health. Material for sequencing was CD4+ T cells sorted from blood. The CDR3 DNA reads TGTGCCAGCAGCTCCGCCGACAGGGGAGATTACAATCAGCCCCAGCATTTT. This gives the protein CASSSADRGDYNQPQHF.